This T cell receptor (beta chain) is drawn from a study of T-cell memory formation after mild COVID-19. General observations from the study: In second-wave clones peaking day 37, SARS-CoV-2 specificity remained unconfirmed. Pre-infection memory contained some responding clones, which suggested that cross-reactive memory had joined.

A word on this clonotype: The target antigen is unknown.

MiXCR, applied by TCRdb to the 5' RACE reads, yields one record per CDR3 protein. The sample holds 80,000 to 90,000 distinct CDR3 sequences; approximately 23% are singletons and the top ten take under 50%. The sample comprised PBMCs or a T cell subset sorted from them (not recorded which). This TCR derives from a man aged 18 to 30 who had mild COVID-19 (a few samples of this study predate the infection). Cell type and time point are not known.

The CDR3 bases are TGTGCCAGTAGTATAGATCACGAGGCCCCCTACGAGCAGTACTTC. Its protein product is CASSIDHEAPYEQYF. The chain joins TRBV19 to TRBJ2-7; D is unclear. Per germline, CDR1 LNHDA and CDR2 SQIVND (reference sequence). The CDR3 spans 15 residues. V was clipped by 0 bases and J by 2 bases, with 11 bases between them.